This T cell receptor beta chain derives from a study of T cells after yellow fever vaccination (dated by TCRdb to about 2019). In the study overall: The SMART-Seq v4 Ultra Low Input RNA kit was used to prepare libraries from fractions with low cell numbers. To track T-cell clones before and after primary and booster YFV17D yellow fever vaccination, bulk TCR alpha and beta repertoires were sequenced longitudinally. Two healthy male donors, one aged 18 to 30 and one aged 30 to 39 years, were included in the cohort. Blood was drawn at multiple timepoints before and after primary and secondary immunization, with bulk PBMC replicates and cell subsets isolated.

What the research found in general, with its limitations: Computational filtering was needed because FACS-sorted repertoires could contain abundant contaminating clonotypes from the bulk population. Compared with the primary T-cell response, the secondary T-cell response was faster but weaker, reaching its peak on day 5 rather than on day 15. A small share of clonotypes occurred in both CD4 and CD8 compartments, likely arising from convergent recombination. The study included only two donors, which limits how far the findings can be generalized. Most clones expanded after primary vaccination (about 96% of CD4 and 88% of CD8) were re-detected after the booster, suggesting that broad memory maintenance occurred.

Data came from an Illumina NovaSeq 6000. TCR cDNA was synthesized by 5'RACE template switching, through which a universal primer site and unique molecular identifiers were introduced. Priming for cDNA synthesis came from both the TCR alpha and TCR beta constant segments. Library amplification used two PCR steps, and the second PCR step added sample barcodes and sequencing adapters. Sequencing of the libraries was done on either Illumina HiSeq 2500 (2x100 bp) or NovaSeq (2x150 bp). In the source study's methods: Demultiplexing of reads and collapsing into UMI consensus sequences were performed with MIGEC, and V(D)J alignment was carried out with MiXCR. Clonotypes responding to the vaccine were identified with edgeR on replicate PBMC samples, with the criteria of FDR below 0.01 and a log2 fold change above 5 up to day 15. Each bulk clonotype received a CD4 or CD8 identity based on whether the sequenced CD4 or CD8 repertoire contained that clonotype at higher abundance. Through fastp at Q25 and MiXCR, TCRdb rebuilt clones from the public reads, retaining in-frame beta chains. Rows with one shared CDR3 protein collapse into an entry with the most common genes and DNA. V and J calls and clone size were set by TCRdb, not the authors. Counted in this sample were 350,000 to 550,000 distinct CDR3 sequences; around 20% of them appeared once. The ten largest make up 15% to 20% of the sample.

The sample's treatment or condition label, decoded: live attenuated yellow fever vaccine strain. Two biological replicates of bulk PBMCs were collected at each blood-draw timepoint. PBMCs were isolated from peripheral blood using a standard Ficoll-Paque protocol. RNA was extracted with TriZol from bulk PBMCs, CD4 and CD8 fractions, and dextramer-positive and dextramer-negative fractions. This clonotype was found a few times. Its antigen has not been determined. No per-base quality is available; no much larger clone lies one base away. CDR1 MNHEY and CDR2 SVGAGI are derived from the germline V gene. V is reduced by 0 bases and J by 4 bases, leaving a spacing of 13 bases between them. Including the terminal cysteine and valine, the CDR3 comprises 15 residues. The only DNA kept is the CDR3, 45 bases in frame from the first base.

This TCR was recovered from a young man who received the YFV17D yellow fever vaccine. Here the sequenced sample was PBMCs, taken before the yellow fever booster vaccination. The chain was built from TRBV6-5 and TRBJ2-7; the D gene assignment is perhaps TRBD1 or TRBD2, with each matching 6 bases. CDR3 protein: CASSYSIGGQYEQYV. DNA sequence: TGTGCCAGCAGTTACTCGATTGGGGGGCAGTACGAGCAGTACGTC.